Below are 29 T cell receptor beta chains sequenced from a single sample in a study of vaccination effects on CD4 cells after COVID-19. No antigen is known for these receptors. Profiled with immunoSEQ multiplex PCR; TCRdb holds only in-frame clones, not every one. This sample has around 60,000 clones, with more than 70% found just once. The ViraFEST assay expanded antigen-specific CD4+ T cells with viral peptide pools before sequencing. After roughly 10 days in culture, the CD4+ T cells were isolated. Vaccine recipients had no previous SARS-CoV-2 infection; their nucleocapsid antibodies were negative. This specimen consisted of CD4+ T cells from PBMCs cultured with HCoV-NL63 spike peptides, obtained before COVID-19 vaccination. The receptors were gathered from a human donor who received a COVID-19 vaccine.

This clone was counted a few times. This chain joins TRBV9 and TRBJ2-3, with TRBD1 matching over 8 bases. CDR3 length: 16 residues. Trimming took 4 bases from V and 6 from J; bases not matched to a gene: 13. The germline gives CDR1 SGDLS, CDR2 YYNGEE. CDR3 protein: CASSIPGTGGSDTQYF. The CDR3 DNA is TGTGCCAGCAGCATCCCCGGTACAGGGGGATCGGATACGCAGTATTTT. The full variable domain, its missing parts supplied by reference TRBV9 and TRBJ2-3, is DSGVTQTPKHLITATGQRVTLRCSPRSGDLSVYWYQQSLDQGLQFLIQYYNGEERAKGNILERFSAQQFPDLHSELNLSSLELGDSALYFCASSIPGTGGSDTQYFGPGTRLTVL.

CDR3 region: CASSQESRISNYGYTF. The CDR3 nucleotides are TGCGCCAGCAGCCAAGAATCGCGTATATCAAACTATGGCTACACCTTC. The chain is built from TRBV4-1 and TRBJ1-2; no clear D. Trimming shortened V by 0 bases and J by 2 bases, and 13 bases separated the two germline ends. Germline CDR1 MGHRA, CDR2 YSYEKL. CDR3 length: 16 residues.

The chain uses TRBV3-1 (or the pseudogene TRBV3-2) and TRBJ1-2; 8 bases match TRBD1. V lost 0 bases to trimming and J lost 7 bases; unmatched junction nucleotides: 7. Germline CDR1 LGHDT, CDR2 YNNKEL (reference sequence). CDR3 length equals 15 residues. The CDR3 is CASSQDGTGGFGYTF. The CDR3 DNA reads TGTGCCAGCAGCCAAGATGGGACAGGCGGATTTGGCTACACCTTC.

The chain links TRBV3-1 (or the pseudogene TRBV3-2) to TRBJ2-1, with D perhaps matching TRBD2 (5 bases). Trimming removed 2 bases from V and 8 bases from J, with 22 bases in between. Germline lookup yields CDR1 LGHDT and CDR2 YNNKEL (reference sequence). The CDR3 consists of 17 residues. Here the CDR3 reads CASSQPRGPSGWDEQFF. The CDR3 nucleotides are TGTGCCAGCAGCCAACCTCGAGGACCCAGCGGATGGGATGAGCAGTTCTTC.

This clone showed up just a few times. The rearrangement links TRBV6-1 to TRBJ1-1; D remains ambiguous. With 2 bases removed from V and 0 bases from J, the gap between germline ends came to 10 bases. Germline values: CDR1 MNHNS, CDR2 SASEGT. The CDR3 is 15 residues long. The CDR3 DNA reads TGTGCCAGCAGTGAACGGCAGGCCATGAACACTGAAGCTTTCTTT. Amino acid sequence: CASSERQAMNTEAFF.

To note about this clone: A read error may produce the germline difference seen at one junction end. The chain recombines TRBV7-3 with TRBJ1-6; maybe TRBD1 (5 bases). The CDR3 is made up of 14 amino acids. CDR1 and CDR2 from the germline V gene are SGHTA and FQGTGA. CDR3 sequence reads: CASSLRGNTSPLHF. The CDR3 DNA is TGTGCCAGCAGTTTAAGGGGTAACACTTCACCCCTCCACTTT.

The genes are TRBV29-1 and TRBJ2-5; D perhaps matches TRBD1 (5 bases). Germline CDR1 reads SQVTM; CDR2 reads ANQGSEA. Deletions cut 6 bases from V and 4 bases from J, with 15 bases between. The CDR3 has 13 residues. DNA of the CDR3: TGCAGCGTCCGGACGGGTGGGGCAGAGACCCAGTACTTC. It specifies CSVRTGGAETQYF.

This clone was observed a handful of times. V gene TRBV30 combines with J gene TRBJ1-1; D gene uncertain. Trimming shortened V by 3 bases and J by 0 bases, and 14 bases separated the two germline ends. The CDR3 is 15 residues long. The germline gives CDR1 GTSNPN, CDR2 SVGIG (reference sequence). The CDR3 protein is CAWSPEGRVNTEAFF. CDR3 coding DNA: TGTGCCTGGAGCCCCGAGGGCCGGGTGAACACTGAAGCTTTCTTT.

This rearrangement joins TRBV30 to TRBJ1-5, with D hard to call. This CDR3 spans 15 amino acids. Germline CDR1 reads GTSNPN; CDR2 reads SVGIG (reference sequence). V shed 1 base and J shed 0 bases, with 10 bases lying between them. CDR3 bases: TGTGCCTGGAGTGCCGGTTTGAATAGCAATCAGCCCCAGCATTTT. This encodes CAWSAGLNSNQPQHF. Based on the CDR3 plus reference TRBV30 and TRBJ1-5, the full variable domain is SQTIHQWPATLVQPVGSPLSLECTVEGTSNPNLYWYRQAAGRGLQLLFYSVGIGQISSEVPQNLSASRPQDRQFILSSKKLLLSDSGFYLCAWSAGLNSNQPQHFGDGTRLSIL.

The V and J genes are TRBV19 and TRBJ1-1, with TRBD1 matching over 7 bases. With 5 bases clipped from V and 3 bases from J, the junction kept 3 bases outside the gene matches. Germline V gene sequence: CDR1 LNHDA, CDR2 SQIVND (reference sequence). The CDR3 length is 13 residues. The CDR3 nucleotides are TGTGCCAGTAGTGGGGACAGATACACTGAAGCTTTCTTT. Translated: CASSGDRYTEAFF.

The V gene is TRBV5-6, the J gene TRBJ1-2; D gene uncertain. From germline, CDR1 is SGHDT and CDR2 YYEEEE. The ends were cut back, 3 bases at V and 2 bases at J, with 17 bases in the middle. The CDR3 contains 16 residues. The CDR3 is CASSWNQSPGNYGYTF. DNA for the CDR3: TGTGCCAGCAGCTGGAACCAGTCACCTGGGAACTATGGCTACACCTTC.

The gene calls are TRBV18 and TRBJ2-3, with unresolved D. The CDR3 consists of 14 residues. Trimming took off 1 base at V and 2 bases at J, with 7 bases between the two ends. Looked up from germline, CDR1 is KGHSH and CDR2 is LQKENI. The DNA of the CDR3 is TGTGCCAGCTCACCACGGCAGTCCACAGATACGCAGTATTTT. As protein: CASSPRQSTDTQYF.

This clone was counted once. V is TRBV3-1 (or the pseudogene TRBV3-2) and J is TRBJ1-6; possibly TRBD1 for D (6 bases). The germline V gene has CDR1 LGHDT and CDR2 YNNKEL (reference sequence). The ends were cut back, 2 bases at V and 6 bases at J, with 8 bases in the middle. The CDR3 runs 14 residues. CDR3: CASSQQGSNSPLHF. The CDR3 region has the DNA TGTGCCAGCAGCCAACAGGGGAGTAATTCACCCCTCCACTTT.

The chain joins TRBV5-8 to TRBJ2-7; TRBD1 matches at 9 bases. This CDR3 region has 16 residues. Trimming removed 1 base from V and 6 bases from J; junction bases left unmatched: 11. CDR1 and CDR2 from the germline V gene are SGHTS and YDEGEE. This chain's CDR3 is CASSLQPGQGPREQYV. CDR3 DNA: TGTGCCAGCAGCTTGCAACCGGGACAGGGCCCTCGCGAGCAGTACGTC.

The CDR3 spells CASSPPGVNTGELFF. CDR3 DNA: TGTGCCAGCTCACCGCCAGGGGTGAACACCGGGGAGCTGTTTTTT. This sequence joins TRBV18 and TRBJ2-2; tentative D call: TRBD1 (6 bases). In germline, CDR1 is KGHSH, CDR2 LQKENI. Deletions cut 3 bases from V and 1 base from J, with 9 bases between. CDR3 length: 15 amino acids.

The rearrangement uses TRBV3-1 (or the pseudogene TRBV3-2) and TRBJ1-2, with 7 bases that match TRBD1. Germline V CDR1 and CDR2: LGHDT, YNNKEL (reference sequence). V gave up 4 bases and J gave up 4 bases; unmatched junction bases: 3. The CDR3 is made up of 13 amino acids. CDR3 protein: CASSPRDSYGYTF. CDR3 coding DNA: TGTGCCAGCAGCCCCCGGGACAGCTATGGCTACACCTTC.

The sample holds one count of this clone. The V gene is TRBV29-1, the J gene TRBJ1-1; D ambiguous. Germline V lookup: CDR1 SQVTM, CDR2 ANQGSEA. The CDR3 contains 12 residues. CDR3 bases: TGCAGTATTCGATCGGAGGGCACTGAAGCTTTCTTT. Its translation is CSIRSEGTEAFF.

The genes are TRBV2 and TRBJ1-1, with D unresolved. In germline, CDR1 is SNHLY, CDR2 FYNNEI. V was shortened by 6 bases and J by 0 bases, with 14 bases between the two germline ends. This CDR3 is 15 amino acids long. The CDR3 region has the DNA TGTGCCAGCAGCCCAAACGAGCTAATGAACACTGAAGCTTTCTTT. Protein sequence: CASSPNELMNTEAFF.

The CDR3 bases are TGTGCCAGCAGCCCCCCCGAGACAGGGGGCTTTGGGGAGACCCAGTACTTC. Its protein is CASSPPETGGFGETQYF. The chain links TRBV2 to TRBJ2-5; 10 nucleotides agree with TRBD1. V dropped 6 bases and J dropped 5; count of bases not matched to a gene: 15. CDR3 length: 17 amino acids. Germline CDR1 SNHLY, CDR2 FYNNEI.

This chain connects TRBV6-5 to TRBJ1-5, with a weak D call TRBD1 (5 bases). V lost 6 bases to trimming and J lost 0 bases, with 12 bases between them. This CDR3 is 15 amino acids long. CDR1 and CDR2 (germline): MNHEY, SVGAGI. The CDR3, as DNA: TGTGCCAGCAGCGGGGGACTGATTAGCAATCAGCCCCAGCATTTT. The encoded protein is CASSGGLISNQPQHF.

This sequence joins TRBV24-1 and TRBJ2-1, with D uncertain. Trimming pared 2 bases from V and 8 bases from J, leaving 9 bases between. The CDR3 extends over 13 amino acids. Germline loops: CDR1 KGHDR, CDR2 SFDVKD. CDR3 amino acids: CATSDSSIHEQFF. The DNA of the CDR3 is TGTGCCACCAGTGATTCCAGTATCCATGAGCAGTTCTTC.

The chain couples TRBV3-1 (or the pseudogene TRBV3-2) to TRBJ2-5, with D tentatively TRBD2 (5 bases). Per germline, CDR1 LGHDT and CDR2 YNNKEL (reference sequence). The V gene lost 0 bases and the J gene lost 5 bases, with 7 bases spanning the gap. The CDR3 loop spans 13 amino acids. DNA for the CDR3: TGTGCCAGCAGCCAAGAGGGAGAGGAGACCCAGTACTTC. Protein product: CASSQEGEETQYF.

The chain uses TRBV19 and TRBJ2-4, with 7 bases matching TRBD1. V trimming: 5 bases; J trimming: 8 bases; junction bases outside the gene matches: 12. CDR1 is LNHDA and CDR2 is SQIVND in the germline V gene (reference sequence). This CDR3 is 15 amino acids long. CDR3 coding DNA: TGTGCCAGTAGTCCTCGACAGGGAAGTGCGGACATTCAGTACTTC. This translates into CASSPRQGSADIQYF.

V is TRBV7-6 and J is TRBJ2-5; D perhaps matches TRBD2 (6 bases). V was pared by 2 bases and J by 2 bases, with 21 bases between. In germline, CDR1 is SGHVS, CDR2 FNYEAQ. This CDR3 contains 18 residues. CDR3: CASSLRGTGVASQETQYF. CDR3 in DNA: TGTGCCAGCAGCTTACGGGGGACGGGGGTAGCGTCACAAGAGACCCAGTACTTC.

The CDR3 DNA reads TGTGCCAGCAGCTTTGCCGGGAATGAAAAACTGTTTTTT. This sequence encodes CASSFAGNEKLFF. The V call is TRBV7-9, the J call TRBJ1-4; D unclear. CDR3 length equals 13 residues. V was shortened by 3 bases and J by 5 bases, with 7 bases between the two germline ends. Looked up from germline, CDR1 is SEHNR and CDR2 is FQNEAQ (reference sequence).

The genes are TRBV6-5 and TRBJ2-1; D is ambiguous. Trimming removed 8 bases from V and 6 bases from J, with 8 bases in between. Germline V CDR1 and CDR2: MNHEY, SVGAGI. The CDR3 spans 11 residues. CDR3 DNA sequence: TGTGCCAGCCTCCGAATCAATGAGCAGTTCTTC. Residues: CASLRINEQFF.

This CDR3 is CATSRGLRNYEQYV. The CDR3 DNA is TGTGCCACCAGCAGAGGGCTGAGGAACTACGAGCAGTACGTC. This sequence joins TRBV15 and TRBJ2-7; no clear D gene. Germline assignment: CDR1 LNHNV and CDR2 YYDKDF (reference sequence). V lost 1 base and J 3 bases, leaving 10 bases between the germline ends. The CDR3 totals 14 residues.

The V and J genes are TRBV7-2 and TRBJ1-6; 9 bases align to TRBD1. CDR3 length equals 17 residues. Germline V gene data show CDR1 as SGHTA and CDR2 as FQGNSA. The V segment lost 3 bases and the J segment 8 bases; nucleotides outside the gene matches: 11. Here the CDR3 DNA reads TGTGCCAGCAGCTTGGTCGGTACAGGGGGCGCCGATTCACCCCTCCACTTT. It is translated as CASSLVGTGGADSPLHF.

This clone was found a few times. This sequence joins TRBV4-1 and TRBJ1-4, with D unclear. The CDR3 is 13 residues long. The germline V gene encodes CDR1 MGHRA and CDR2 YSYEKL. V lost 6 bases and J lost 5, with 10 bases in between. DNA of the CDR3: TGCGCCAGCAGTGCGTCCCTCAATGAAAAACTGTTTTTT. Translating gives CASSASLNEKLFF.